This TCR beta chain was recovered during a study of T cells in Graves' hyperthyroidism and ophthalmopathy. Study-wide results and caveats: Expanded thyroid clonotypes (above 0.001) were mostly also found in blood. The model predicted ophthalmopathy a median roughly 6.5 months before onset.

Inclusion characteristics of ophthalmopathy patients comprised a Clinical Activity Score of at least 3, a NOSPECS grade of at least 4, and duration under 3 months. Clinical symptoms, serum thyroxine, TRAb, thyroid ultrasound and orbital computed tomography informed diagnoses. RNA transcripts were the template for amplifying TCR beta CDR3 regions. The HTBI primer set was used in a first-round RT-PCR of the TCR CDR3. TCRdb independently ran MiXCR on the multiplex PCR reads; one entry per CDR3 protein. The sample lists about 530,000 distinct CDR3 sequences, 17% occurring once. From germline, CDR1 is SGHAT and CDR2 FQNNGV. V lost 5 bases and J lost 2; bases outside the gene matches: 7. This CDR3 comprises 15 residues. This clonotype was detected many times. Antigen unknown.

The source of this sequence is a woman younger than 35 with Graves' ophthalmopathy. What was sequenced was blood. This chain joins TRBV11-2 and TRBJ2-5, with 8 bases identical to TRBD1. Here the CDR3 reads CASSQDRGLQETQYF. In DNA, the CDR3 is TGTGCCAGCAGCCAAGACAGGGGCCTGCAAGAGACCCAGTACTTC.